This T cell receptor beta chain came from a study of cytomegalovirus exposure and HLA in healthy donors. Study observations and caveats: Productive status was seen about 90% or about 30% of the time for most TCR beta V segments in an earlier analysis.

Of note for this clone: Its antigen remains unknown.

This CDR3 contains 19 residues. The PCR contained 60 Vbeta and 13 Jbeta primers. Method: immunoSEQ multiplex PCR; TCRdb's copy keeps in-frame clones and lacks some. The sample lists more than 150,000 clones, roughly 80% seen once, with 0.26% in the top ten. The chain uses TRBV21-1 and TRBJ1-5. TRBV21-1 is a pseudogene. The sequence was obtained from a boy aged 5-17 years in good health and CMV-seronegative. The sample taken for sequencing was PBMCs. For the CDR3, the DNA is TGTGCCAGCAGCAAAAACGGGCTTTCCTTACGGGGTAGCAATCAGCCCCAGCATTTT. This gives the protein CASSKNGLSLRGSNQPQHF.